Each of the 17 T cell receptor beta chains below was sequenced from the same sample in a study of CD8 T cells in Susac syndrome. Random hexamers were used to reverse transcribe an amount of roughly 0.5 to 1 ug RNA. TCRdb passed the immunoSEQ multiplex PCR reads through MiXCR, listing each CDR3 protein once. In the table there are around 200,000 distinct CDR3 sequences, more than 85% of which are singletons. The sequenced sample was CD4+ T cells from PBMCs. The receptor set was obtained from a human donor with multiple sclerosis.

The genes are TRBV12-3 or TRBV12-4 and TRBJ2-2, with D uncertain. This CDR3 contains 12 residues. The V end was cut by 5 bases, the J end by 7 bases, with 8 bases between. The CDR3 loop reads CASSALGGELFF. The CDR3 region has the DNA TGTGCCAGCAGTGCCCTCGGCGGGGAGCTGTTTTTT.

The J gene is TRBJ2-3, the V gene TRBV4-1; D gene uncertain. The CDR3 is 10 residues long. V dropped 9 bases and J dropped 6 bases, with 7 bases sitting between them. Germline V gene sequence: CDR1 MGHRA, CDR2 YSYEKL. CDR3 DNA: TGCGCCAGAAAATCGGATACGCAGTATTTT. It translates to CARKSDTQYF.

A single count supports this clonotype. The CDR3 DNA sequence: TGTGCCAGCAGCCAACCCGCGAGCAATCAGCCCCAGCATTTT. It codes for CASSQPASNQPQHF. The chain has TRBV3-1 and TRBJ1-5; D remains ambiguous. Germline V gene sequence: CDR1 LGHDT, CDR2 YNNKEL (reference sequence). Trimming removed 2 bases at V and 1 base at J, with 6 bases between. This CDR3 has 14 residues.

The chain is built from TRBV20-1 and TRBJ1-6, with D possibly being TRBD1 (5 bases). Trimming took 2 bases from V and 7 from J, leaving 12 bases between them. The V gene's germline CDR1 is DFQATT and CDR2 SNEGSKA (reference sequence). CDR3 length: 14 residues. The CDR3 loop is CSARRQGRNSPLHF. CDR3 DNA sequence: TGCAGTGCTAGACGTCAGGGTAGGAATTCACCCCTCCACTTT.

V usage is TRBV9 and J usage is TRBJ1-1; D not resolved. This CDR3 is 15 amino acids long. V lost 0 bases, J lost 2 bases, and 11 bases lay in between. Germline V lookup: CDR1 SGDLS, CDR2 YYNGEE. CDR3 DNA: TGTGCCAGCAGCGTAGATCACGGGTTCAACACTGAAGCTTTCTTT. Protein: CASSVDHGFNTEAFF.

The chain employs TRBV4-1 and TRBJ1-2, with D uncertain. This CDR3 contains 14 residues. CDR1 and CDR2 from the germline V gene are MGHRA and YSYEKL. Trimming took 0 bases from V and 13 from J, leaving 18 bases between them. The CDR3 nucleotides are TGCGCCAGCAGCCAAGATCTTGATCCCCCGGCGGGCACCTTC. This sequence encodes CASSQDLDPPAGTF.

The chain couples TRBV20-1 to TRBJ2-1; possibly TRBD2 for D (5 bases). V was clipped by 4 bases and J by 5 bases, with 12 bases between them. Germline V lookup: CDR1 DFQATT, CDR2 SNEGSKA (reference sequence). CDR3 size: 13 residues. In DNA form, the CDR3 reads TGCAGTGCTATTTTTAAGCGGCACAATGAGCAGTTCTTC. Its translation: CSAIFKRHNEQFF.

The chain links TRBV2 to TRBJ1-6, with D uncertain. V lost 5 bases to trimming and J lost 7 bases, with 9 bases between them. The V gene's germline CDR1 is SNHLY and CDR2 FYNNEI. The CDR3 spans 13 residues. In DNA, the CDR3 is TGTGCCAGCAGTACCCTGCTGAATTCACCCCTCCACTTT. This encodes CASSTLLNSPLHF.

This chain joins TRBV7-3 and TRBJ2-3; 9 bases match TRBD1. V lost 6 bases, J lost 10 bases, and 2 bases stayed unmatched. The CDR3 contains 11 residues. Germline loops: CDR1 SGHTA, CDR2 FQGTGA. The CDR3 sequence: CASRGQGAQYF. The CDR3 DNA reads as TGTGCCAGCAGGGGACAGGGAGCGCAGTATTTT.

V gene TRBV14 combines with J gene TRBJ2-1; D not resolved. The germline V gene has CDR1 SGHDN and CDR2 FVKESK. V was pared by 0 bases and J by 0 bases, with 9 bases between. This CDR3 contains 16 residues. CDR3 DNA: TGTGCCAGCAGCCAAGATTCATACTCCTCCTACAATGAGCAGTTCTTC. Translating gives CASSQDSYSSYNEQFF.

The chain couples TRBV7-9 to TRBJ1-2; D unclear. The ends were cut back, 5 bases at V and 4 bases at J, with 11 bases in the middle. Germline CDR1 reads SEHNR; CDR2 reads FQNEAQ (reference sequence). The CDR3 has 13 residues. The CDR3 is CASSPMKGYGYTF. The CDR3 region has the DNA TGTGCCAGCAGCCCCATGAAGGGCTATGGCTACACCTTC.

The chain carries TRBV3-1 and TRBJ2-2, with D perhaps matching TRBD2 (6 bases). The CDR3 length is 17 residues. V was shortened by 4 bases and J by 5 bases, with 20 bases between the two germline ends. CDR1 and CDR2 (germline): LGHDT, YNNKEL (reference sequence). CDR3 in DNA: TGTGCCAGCAGCCGTTATTCTCCACTAGCAGGGACCGGGGAGCTGTTTTTT. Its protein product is CASSRYSPLAGTGELFF.

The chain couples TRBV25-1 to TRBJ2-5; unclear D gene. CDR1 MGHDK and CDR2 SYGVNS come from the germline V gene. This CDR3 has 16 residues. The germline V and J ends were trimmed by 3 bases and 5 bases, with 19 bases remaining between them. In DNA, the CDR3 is TGTGCCAGCAGTGAGCCGTGGAACTTGGGTGGGGAGACCCAGTACTTC. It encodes CASSEPWNLGGETQYF.

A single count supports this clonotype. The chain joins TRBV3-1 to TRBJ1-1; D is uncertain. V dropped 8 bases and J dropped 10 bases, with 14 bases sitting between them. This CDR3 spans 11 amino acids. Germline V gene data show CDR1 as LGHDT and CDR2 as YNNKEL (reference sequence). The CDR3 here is CASVLGQRAFF. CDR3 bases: TGTGCCAGCGTGCTTGGCCAGAGAGCTTTCTTT.

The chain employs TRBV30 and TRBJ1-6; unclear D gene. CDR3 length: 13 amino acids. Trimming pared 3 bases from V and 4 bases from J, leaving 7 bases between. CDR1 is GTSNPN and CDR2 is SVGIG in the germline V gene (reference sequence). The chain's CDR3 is CAWRREYNSPLHF. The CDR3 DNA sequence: TGTGCCTGGAGGAGGGAGTATAATTCACCCCTCCACTTT. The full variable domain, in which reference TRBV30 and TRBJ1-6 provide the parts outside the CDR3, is SQTIHQWPATLVQPVGSPLSLECTVEGTSNPNLYWYRQAAGRGLQLLFYSVGIGQISSEVPQNLSASRPQDRQFILSSKKLLLSDSGFYLCAWRREYNSPLHFGNGTRLTVT.

The chain's CDR3 is CASSPWRDEQYF. The DNA of the CDR3 is TGTGCCAGCAGCCCGTGGCGGGACGAGCAGTACTTC. The rearrangement links TRBV6-5 to TRBJ2-7; a weak D match, TRBD2 (5 bases). CDR3 size: 12 residues. The V and J ends lost 6 bases and 5 bases respectively, with 11 bases between them. Germline-derived CDR1 and CDR2 are MNHEY and SVGAGI.

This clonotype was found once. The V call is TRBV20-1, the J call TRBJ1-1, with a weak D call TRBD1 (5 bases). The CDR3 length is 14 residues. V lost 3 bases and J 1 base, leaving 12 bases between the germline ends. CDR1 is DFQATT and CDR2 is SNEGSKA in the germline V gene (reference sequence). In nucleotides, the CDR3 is TGCAGTGCTAGGACTGGCAGGGCGAACACTGAAGCTTTCTTT. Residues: CSARTGRANTEAFF.